This T cell receptor beta chain is from a study of blood T cell repertoires in COVID-19. TCRdb keeps only in-frame clones here, not all; method: immunoSEQ multiplex PCR. The data show over 100,000 clones, approximately 70% seen once. The CDR3 is 15 residues long. With V trimmed by 3 bases and J by 2 bases, 6 bases remained unmatched. Per the germline V gene, CDR1 is SGHRS and CDR2 is YFSETQ. The gene calls are TRBV5-1 and TRBJ2-5, with 8 bases that match TRBD1. The TCR comes from a woman aged 70-85 years with acute or convalescent COVID-19. Sequencing used peripheral blood. Here the CDR3 DNA reads TGCGCCAGCAGCTCCGGGACAGGCTTTCAAGAGACCCAGTACTTC. Its protein product is CASSSGTGFQETQYF.